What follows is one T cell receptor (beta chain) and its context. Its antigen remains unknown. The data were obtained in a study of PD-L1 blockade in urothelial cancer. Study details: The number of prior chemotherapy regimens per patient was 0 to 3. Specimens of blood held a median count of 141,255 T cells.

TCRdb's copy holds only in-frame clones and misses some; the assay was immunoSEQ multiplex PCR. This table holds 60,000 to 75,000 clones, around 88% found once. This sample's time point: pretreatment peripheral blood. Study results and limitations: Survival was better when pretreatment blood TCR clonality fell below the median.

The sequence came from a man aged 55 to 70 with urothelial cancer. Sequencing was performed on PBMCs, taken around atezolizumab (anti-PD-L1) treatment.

CDR3 protein: CASSLVVAPDTQYF. The CDR3 coding sequence is TGCGCCAGCAGCTTGGTGGTAGCCCCAGATACGCAGTATTTT. J is TRBJ2-3 and V is TRBV5-1; D remains unclear. Trimming shortened V by 0 bases and J by 4 bases, and 9 bases separated the two germline ends. This CDR3 contains 14 residues. Germline V gene sequence: CDR1 SGHRS, CDR2 YFSETQ.